The rows below give T cell receptor beta chains drawn from one sample of a study of read filtering for tumor transcriptome and immune sequencing. From the reads, TCRdb called clonotypes with MiXCR, one entry per CDR3 protein. The data contain over 55,000 distinct CDR3 sequences, 14% of them singletons. The sample was a population of CD138-negative cells sorted from bone marrow. Receptors originate from a donor older than 35 with multiple myeloma. Each CDR3 is given with its conserved first and last residue. Each record gives: J gene, V gene, CDR3 protein.

j_call: TRBJ2-7
v_call: TRBV12-3/TRBV12-4
cdr3_aa: CACSLRLSYEQYF

j_call: TRBJ2-2
v_call: TRBV5-1
cdr3_aa: CASSLVLAGNTGELFF

j_call: TRBJ2-5
v_call: TRBV29-1
cdr3_aa: CSVVVSSQETQYF

j_call: TRBJ1-1
v_call: TRBV20-1
cdr3_aa: CSARGQGDTEAFF

j_call: TRBJ2-7
v_call: TRBV30
cdr3_aa: CAWSGGQGTYEQYF

j_call: TRBJ2-3
v_call: TRBV15
cdr3_aa: CATSRDTTGDTQYF

j_call: TRBJ1-6
v_call: TRBV14
cdr3_aa: CASGQAGNNSPLHF

j_call: TRBJ1-4
v_call: TRBV6-1
cdr3_aa: CASSEGHEKLFF

j_call: TRBJ2-2
v_call: TRBV29-1
cdr3_aa: CSVHPGQGSSTGELFF

j_call: TRBJ2-1
v_call: TRBV11-3
cdr3_aa: CASSYPGLDNNEQFF

j_call: TRBJ2-7
v_call: TRBV7-3
cdr3_aa: CASSLIPLGPYEQYF

j_call: TRBJ2-1
v_call: TRBV30
cdr3_aa: CAWSQTVGLAEYNEQFF

j_call: TRBJ2-1
v_call: TRBV4-2
cdr3_aa: CASSQDMRPGGSYNEQFF

j_call: TRBJ1-1
v_call: TRBV5-4
cdr3_aa: CASSLGRTEAFF

j_call: TRBJ1-1
v_call: TRBV29-1
cdr3_aa: CSVGGSTRLTEAFF

j_call: TRBJ2-2
v_call: TRBV7-9
cdr3_aa: CASRPRRAINTGELFF

j_call: TRBJ2-7
v_call: TRBV7-9
cdr3_aa: CASSSRLRDRGPNEQYF

j_call: TRBJ2-5
v_call: TRBV12-3/TRBV12-4
cdr3_aa: CASSLRRQGAETQYF

j_call: TRBJ1-1
v_call: TRBV29-1
cdr3_aa: CSVAQGAITEAFF

j_call: TRBJ2-1
v_call: TRBV29-1
cdr3_aa: CSVSNEQFF

j_call: TRBJ1-1
v_call: TRBV29-1
cdr3_aa: CSVTDGYTEAFF

j_call: TRBJ2-7
v_call: TRBV18
cdr3_aa: CASSPLTSGTSYEQYF

j_call: TRBJ1-1
v_call: TRBV29-1
cdr3_aa: CSAGNTEAFF

j_call: TRBJ2-1
v_call: TRBV20-1
cdr3_aa: CSAHSPGTGGRVYNEQFF

j_call: TRBJ2-1
v_call: TRBV20-1
cdr3_aa: CSASLAFGTSGRALYNEQFF

j_call: TRBJ2-1
v_call: TRBV30
cdr3_aa: CAWSLRGRGQFF

j_call: TRBJ2-1
v_call: TRBV4-3
cdr3_aa: CASSQSLVSNEQFF

j_call: TRBJ1-2
v_call: TRBV7-9
cdr3_aa: CASREGQNYGYTF

j_call: TRBJ2-5
v_call: TRBV5-1
cdr3_aa: CASSSSRGHQETQYF

j_call: TRBJ1-1
v_call: TRBV5-5
cdr3_aa: CASSLWGNTEAFF

j_call: TRBJ2-1
v_call: TRBV5-4
cdr3_aa: CASSLDPLVSYNEQFF

j_call: TRBJ2-5
v_call: TRBV6-6
cdr3_aa: CASSYGPLQETQYF

j_call: TRBJ2-3
v_call: TRBV24-1
cdr3_aa: CATSEELAGGADTQYF

j_call: TRBJ2-1
v_call: TRBV7-2
cdr3_aa: CASRKGGGRANEQFF

j_call: TRBJ2-2
v_call: TRBV2
cdr3_aa: CASSGGQGAGPGELFF

j_call: TRBJ2-2
v_call: TRBV6-2/TRBV6-3
cdr3_aa: CASSYDPRELFF

j_call: TRBJ2-1
v_call: TRBV3-1
cdr3_aa: CASSPRIRESYNEQFF

j_call: TRBJ2-7
v_call: TRBV7-2
cdr3_aa: CASSLAQGGEYEQYF

j_call: TRBJ2-7
v_call: TRBV20-1
cdr3_aa: CSARDGGTSYEQYF

j_call: TRBJ1-6
v_call: TRBV9
cdr3_aa: CASSVVEAGNSPLHF

j_call: TRBJ2-7
v_call: TRBV10-1
cdr3_aa: CASSDRNYEQYF

j_call: TRBJ2-2
v_call: TRBV13
cdr3_aa: CASSSRGTPTGELFF

j_call: TRBJ1-1
v_call: TRBV3-1
cdr3_aa: CASTKARSRLNTEAFF

j_call: TRBJ2-7
v_call: TRBV7-2
cdr3_aa: CASSPRNYEQYF

j_call: TRBJ1-2
v_call: TRBV7-8
cdr3_aa: CASSLARQANYGYTF

j_call: TRBJ1-5
v_call: TRBV19
cdr3_aa: CASRVQGNQPQHF

j_call: TRBJ1-5
v_call: TRBV6-2/TRBV6-3
cdr3_aa: CASSYGPNGGNQPQHF

j_call: TRBJ2-3
v_call: TRBV7-3
cdr3_aa: CASSLRQAGGVNTRHF

j_call: TRBJ1-1
v_call: TRBV5-1
cdr3_aa: CASSRTGTGNTEAFF

j_call: TRBJ2-3
v_call: TRBV5-1
cdr3_aa: CASSSGQGITDTQYF

j_call: TRBJ2-7
v_call: TRBV6-5
cdr3_aa: CASSYSTNWLGEQYF

j_call: TRBJ2-1
v_call: TRBV6-2/TRBV6-3
cdr3_aa: CASRGDRASGQFF

j_call: TRBJ2-2
v_call: TRBV7-9
cdr3_aa: CASSTGQGNTGELFF

j_call: TRBJ1-1
v_call: TRBV20-1
cdr3_aa: CSAPGQGVEAFF

j_call: TRBJ2-2
v_call: TRBV7-2
cdr3_aa: CASPPGTSWDTGELFF